This paragraph reports one T cell receptor beta chain. Its antigen is still unknown. This entry comes from a study of T cell repertoires in cytomegalovirus infection. Background on the study: Evidence of both CMV infection and a matching HLA type came from public TCR beta signatures.

There are 16 residues in the CDR3. Germline CDR1 and CDR2: DFQATT and SNEGSKA (reference sequence). V lost 0 bases and J lost 4, with 16 bases in between. TCRdb reprocessed the reads with MiXCR, giving one entry per CDR3 protein. In the table there are hundreds of thousands of distinct CDR3 sequences, approximately 24% of which are singletons. The study's findings and limits: Carriers of CMV and the relevant HLA type were discriminated by public TCR beta frequency. The response measured ex vivo was dominated by TCR beta clonotypes (HLA-C-restricted and CMV-specific).

The sample was CD8+ T cells from PBMCs. This sequence joins TRBV20-1 and TRBJ1-5; perhaps TRBD1 as D (5 bases). The TCR was taken from a human donor in good health (CMV status not recorded). Some clones in this sample may be carry-over from other donors' samples. CDR3 sequence reads: CSARDNSETVNQPQHF. CDR3 DNA: TGCAGTGCTAGAGATAACTCGGAGACAGTAAATCAGCCCCAGCATTTT.